Listed here is a single TCR beta chain. The antigen is unknown. The sample comes from a study of CD8+CD57+ T cells in acquired aplastic anemia. About the study: When averaged, DNA from sorted CD4+ and CD8+ cells came to 3 to 4 ug. Findings and caveats of the study: Patients and controls turned out to have roughly 29 CD8+ CDR3 sequences in common.

Profiles of TCR beta VDJ and CDR3 were generated from a genomic DNA template. TCRdb processed the reads anew with MiXCR; each CDR3 protein has one entry. The repertoire holds around 200,000 distinct CDR3 sequences, around 60% seen once, with roughly 46% in the top ten. By flow cytometry, patients selected for sequencing had shown an expansion of CD8+CD57+ cells. Therapy had not been given to patients before blood sampling. Germline CDR1 is SGDLS and CDR2 is YYNGEE. The V and J ends lost 4 bases and 3 bases, in that order; junction bases with no gene match: 7. This CDR3 contains 14 residues. The sequence was collected from a human donor with aplastic anemia. The chain employs TRBV9 and TRBJ2-7; 7 nucleotides agree with TRBD2. Material for sequencing was sorted CD4+, CD8+, or CD8+CD57+ T cells (not recorded which) from PBMCs. Here the CDR3 reads CASSPGRSLYEQYF. CDR3 sequence (DNA): TGTGCCAGCAGCCCCGGGAGGTCCCTCTACGAGCAGTACTTC.